A single sample is the source of the 17 T cell receptor beta chains below, sequenced in a study of brain metastases from non-small cell lung cancer. TCRdb keeps only in-frame clones here, not all; method: immunoSEQ multiplex PCR. The repertoire holds thousands of clones, with about 81% as singletons. The sample consisted of tissue from a brain metastasis. These receptors were obtained from a donor at least 40 years old with non-small cell lung cancer.

The chain joins TRBV19 to TRBJ1-4; D may be TRBD1 (6 bases). Trimming removed 5 bases at V and 5 bases at J, with 15 bases between. The V gene's germline CDR1 is LNHDA and CDR2 SQIVND (reference sequence). The CDR3 consists of 15 residues. The CDR3 DNA is TGTGCCAGTAGTCCCCAGGGGAACGGGAATGAAAAACTGTTTTTT. This encodes CASSPQGNGNEKLFF.

The rearrangement joins TRBV10-1 to TRBJ2-2; 9 bases are a match to TRBD1. The junction had 6 bases not matched to a gene; V was cut back by 7 bases and J by 6 bases. Per germline, CDR1 WNHNN and CDR2 SYGVQD (reference sequence). CDR3 length: 14 residues. CDR3 in DNA: TGCGCCAGCAAGCCGGACAGGGGTCCCGGGGAGCTGTTTTTT. Translating gives CASKPDRGPGELFF.

By share, this clone ranks as large (0.1 to 1%). Other DNA sequences within the sample encode an identical CDR3. The V and J genes are TRBV15 and TRBJ2-1, with D possibly TRBD1 on 5 matching bases. Germline values: CDR1 LNHNV, CDR2 YYDKDF (reference sequence). CDR3 length: 16 residues. V lost 3 bases to trimming and J lost 7 bases, with 19 bases between them. The CDR3 nucleotides read TGTGCCACCAGCAGTTCCCAGGGATTTGTGGAGAATGAGCAGTTCTTC. Amino acid sequence: CATSSSQGFVENEQFF.

This clone appeared a single time. This sample includes further DNA sequences coding for the same CDR3. V and J are TRBV24-1 and TRBJ2-5, with D possibly TRBD2 on 5 matching bases. The ends were cut back, 8 bases at V and 1 base at J, with 7 bases in the middle. The CDR3 loop spans 12 amino acids. The germline V gene has CDR1 KGHDR and CDR2 SFDVKD. The CDR3 spells CATKGSQETQYF. Written as DNA, the CDR3 is TGTGCCACCAAAGGGAGCCAAGAGACCCAGTACTTC.

This rearrangement joins TRBV5-6 to TRBJ1-5; weak D call: TRBD1 (6 bases). The CDR3 spans 15 residues. Trimming removed 3 bases from V and 1 base from J, with 11 bases in between. The germline CDR1 and CDR2 sequences are SGHDT and YYEEEE. The DNA of the CDR3 is TGTGCCAGCAGCTCCTGGACAGTAAGCAATCAGCCCCAGCATTTT. Encoded protein: CASSSWTVSNQPQHF.

This rearrangement joins TRBV3-1 (or the pseudogene TRBV3-2) to TRBJ1-5; no definite D call. Germline V gives CDR1 LGHDT, CDR2 YNNKEL (reference sequence). Trimming stripped 2 bases from V and 4 bases from J, with 9 bases between. CDR3 length equals 14 residues. The CDR3, as DNA: TGTGCCAGCAGCCAAAAAGCGGGAAATCAGCCCCAGCATTTT. It codes for CASSQKAGNQPQHF.

This clone is a singleton in its sample. V gene TRBV28 combines with J gene TRBJ2-2, with 14 bases that match TRBD2. Losses at the gene ends were 6 bases for V and 7 bases for J; bases not matched to a gene: 4. From germline, CDR1 is MDHEN and CDR2 SYDVKM. The CDR3 spans 15 residues. The CDR3 coding sequence is TGTGCCAGCAGACCGGGACTAGCGGGAGTCGGGGAGCTGTTTTTT. Protein product: CASRPGLAGVGELFF.

This clone appeared once. V is TRBV9 and J is TRBJ2-1, with 10 positions matching TRBD1. The CDR3 runs 15 residues. Germline CDR1 reads SGDLS; CDR2 reads YYNGEE. V dropped 5 bases and J dropped 4; count of bases not matched to a gene: 6. The CDR3 DNA reads as TGTGCCAGCAGGCCGACAGGGGGCGCTTACAATGAGCAGTTCTTC. Amino acid sequence: CASRPTGGAYNEQFF.

As regards this clone: Mismatch with germline at one junction end may stem from a read error. The V call is TRBV24-1, the J call TRBJ2-5; TRBD1 might be the D (5 bases). CDR3 length equals 14 residues. Germline CDR1 reads KGHDR; CDR2 reads SFDVKD. The CDR3 is CATSDPETEETQYF. CDR3 in DNA: TGTGCCACCAGTGATCCCGAGACAGAAGAGACCCAATACTTC.

This chain uses TRBV11-3 with TRBJ2-5; no reliable D call. Germline CDR1 and CDR2: SGHNT and YENEEA. The CDR3 covers 13 residues. V was clipped by 1 base and J by 5 bases, with 8 bases between them. In DNA form, the CDR3 reads TGTGCCAGCAGCTTAGCGCCCGGGGAGACCCAGTACTTC. The encoded protein is CASSLAPGETQYF.

Only one count was recorded for this clone. The chain combines TRBV20-1 with TRBJ1-1; D ambiguous. CDR3 length: 11 amino acids. Germline CDR1 reads DFQATT; CDR2 reads SNEGSKA (reference sequence). V was clipped by 2 bases and J by 0 bases, with 1 base between them. CDR3 in amino acids: CSARMNTEAFF. The CDR3 nucleotides are TGCAGTGCTAGAATGAACACTGAAGCTTTCTTT.

V gene TRBV6-6 combines with J gene TRBJ2-7; TRBD2 is a possible D gene (5 bases). Germline V gene sequence: CDR1 MNHNY, CDR2 SVGAGI (reference sequence). The CDR3 covers 16 residues. Trimming took off 4 bases at V and 0 bases at J, with 16 bases between the two ends. Written as DNA, the CDR3 is TGTGCCAGCAGTTCCCCCTTTGAGGGTAGCTCCTACGAGCAGTACTTC. It yields the protein CASSSPFEGSSYEQYF.

The V and J genes are TRBV5-5 and TRBJ2-1, with 8 nucleotides matching TRBD2. The trim removed 4 bases at V and 0 bases at J, leaving 9 bases unmatched. CDR1 SGHKS and CDR2 YYEKEE come from the germline V gene (reference sequence). CDR3 size: 17 residues. CDR3 bases: TGTGCCAGCAGCCGTTCGGTAAGCGGGAGCTCCTACAATGAGCAGTTCTTC. Translating it yields CASSRSVSGSSYNEQFF.

This sequence joins TRBV27 and TRBJ1-6; no reliable D call. V was pared by 6 bases and J by 8 bases, with 20 bases between. CDR1 is MNHEY and CDR2 is SMNVEV in the germline V gene (reference sequence). This CDR3 is 16 amino acids long. The CDR3 loop is CASRPVDGSLDSPLHF. Here the CDR3 DNA reads TGTGCCAGCAGGCCGGTAGACGGCTCTCTGGATTCACCCCTCCACTTT.

This clone was seen once. The chain joins TRBV6-5 to TRBJ1-3; D is unresolved. CDR1 and CDR2 (germline): MNHEY, SVGAGI. Trimming took 11 bases from V and 0 from J, leaving 14 bases between them. This CDR3 contains 14 residues. The chain's CDR3 is CASSGSVSGNTIYF. DNA of the CDR3: TGTGCCTCCAGCGGGTCGGTCTCTGGAAACACCATATATTTT.

This sequence joins TRBV28 and TRBJ2-1; 15 positions agree with TRBD2. Germline V gene lookup returns CDR1 MDHEN and CDR2 SYDVKM. V shed 4 bases and J 14 bases; nucleotides not matched to a gene: 12. This CDR3 region has 16 residues. CDR3 region: CASSSPAGTSGRIKFF. Written as DNA, the CDR3 is TGTGCCAGCAGTTCGCCCGCCGGGACTAGCGGGAGGATCAAGTTCTTC. The full variable domain, its missing parts supplied by reference TRBV28 and TRBJ2-1, is DVKVTQSSRYLVKRTGEKVFLECVQDMDHENMFWYRQDPGLGLRLIYFSYDVKMKEKGDIPEGYSVSREKKERFSLILESASTNQTSMYLCASSSPAGTSGRIKFFGPGTRLTVL.

DNA for the CDR3: TGTGCCACCAGTGATGCGGGACTAGCGGGAGGAGCCGGGGAGCTGTTTTTT. Translated: CATSDAGLAGGAGELFF. This chain links TRBV24-1 with TRBJ2-2, with 15 bases that match TRBD2. The CDR3 is 17 residues long. Trimming took 3 bases from V and 6 from J; bases not matched to a gene: 4. Germline V gene sequence: CDR1 KGHDR, CDR2 SFDVKD.